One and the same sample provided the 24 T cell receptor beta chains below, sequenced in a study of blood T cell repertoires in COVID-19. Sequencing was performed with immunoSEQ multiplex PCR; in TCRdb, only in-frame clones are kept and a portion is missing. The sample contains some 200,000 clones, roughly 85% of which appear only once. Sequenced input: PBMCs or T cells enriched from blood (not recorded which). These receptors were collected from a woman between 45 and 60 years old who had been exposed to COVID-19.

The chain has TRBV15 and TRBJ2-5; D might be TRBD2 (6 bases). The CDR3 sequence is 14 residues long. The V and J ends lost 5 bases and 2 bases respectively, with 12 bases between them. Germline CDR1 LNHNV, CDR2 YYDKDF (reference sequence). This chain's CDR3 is CATSPRDFQETQYF. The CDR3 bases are TGTGCCACCAGCCCTCGGGACTTTCAAGAGACCCAGTACTTC.

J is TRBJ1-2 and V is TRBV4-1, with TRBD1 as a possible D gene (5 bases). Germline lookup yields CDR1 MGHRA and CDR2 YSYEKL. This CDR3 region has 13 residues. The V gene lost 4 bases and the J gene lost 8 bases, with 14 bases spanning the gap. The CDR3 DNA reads TGCGCCAGCAGCCCCACGTCAGGGTCCGGCTACACCTTC. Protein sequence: CASSPTSGSGYTF.

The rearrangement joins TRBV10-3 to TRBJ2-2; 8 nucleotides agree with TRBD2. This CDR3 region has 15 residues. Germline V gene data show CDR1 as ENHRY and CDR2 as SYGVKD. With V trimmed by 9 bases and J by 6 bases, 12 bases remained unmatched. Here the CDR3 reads CAISTGGAVAGELFF. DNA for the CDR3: TGTGCCATATCTACCGGGGGGGCGGTGGCCGGGGAGCTGTTTTTT.

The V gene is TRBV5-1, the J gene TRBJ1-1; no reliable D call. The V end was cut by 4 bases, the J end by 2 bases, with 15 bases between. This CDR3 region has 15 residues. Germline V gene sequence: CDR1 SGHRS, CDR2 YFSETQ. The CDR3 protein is CASSLPGGRNTEAFF. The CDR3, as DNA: TGCGCCAGCAGCCTCCCGGGAGGGCGTAACACTGAAGCTTTCTTT.

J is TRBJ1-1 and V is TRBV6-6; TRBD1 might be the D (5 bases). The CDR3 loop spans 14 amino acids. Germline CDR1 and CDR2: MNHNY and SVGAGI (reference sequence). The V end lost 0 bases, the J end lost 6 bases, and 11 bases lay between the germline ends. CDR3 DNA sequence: TGTGCCAGCAGTTACTCGGGGCAAAAGTCTGAAGCTTTCTTT. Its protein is CASSYSGQKSEAFF.

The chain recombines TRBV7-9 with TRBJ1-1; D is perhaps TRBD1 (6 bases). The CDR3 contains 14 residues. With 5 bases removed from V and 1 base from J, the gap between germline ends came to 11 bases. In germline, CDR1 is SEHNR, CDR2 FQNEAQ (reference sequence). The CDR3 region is CASSPTGGNTEAFF. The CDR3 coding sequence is TGTGCCAGCAGCCCGACAGGTGGGAACACTGAAGCTTTCTTT.

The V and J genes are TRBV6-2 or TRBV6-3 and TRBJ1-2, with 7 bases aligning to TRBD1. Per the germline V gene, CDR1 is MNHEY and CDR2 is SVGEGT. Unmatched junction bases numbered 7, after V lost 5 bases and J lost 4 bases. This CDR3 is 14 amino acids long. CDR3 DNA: TGTGCCAGCAGTCGGACAGGCCGGGCCTATGGCTACACCTTC. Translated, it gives CASSRTGRAYGYTF.

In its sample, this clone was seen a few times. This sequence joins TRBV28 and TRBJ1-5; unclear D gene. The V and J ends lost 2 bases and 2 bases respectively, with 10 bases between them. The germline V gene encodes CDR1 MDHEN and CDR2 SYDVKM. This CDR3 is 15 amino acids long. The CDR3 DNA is TGTGCCAGCAGTTTAGATGGTCGGGGCAATCAGCCCCAGCATTTT. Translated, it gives CASSLDGRGNQPQHF. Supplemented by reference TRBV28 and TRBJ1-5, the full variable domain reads DVKVTQSSRYLVKRTGEKVFLECVQDMDHENMFWYRQDPGLGLRLIYFSYDVKMKEKGDIPEGYSVSREKKERFSLILESASTNQTSMYLCASSLDGRGNQPQHFGDGTRLSIL.

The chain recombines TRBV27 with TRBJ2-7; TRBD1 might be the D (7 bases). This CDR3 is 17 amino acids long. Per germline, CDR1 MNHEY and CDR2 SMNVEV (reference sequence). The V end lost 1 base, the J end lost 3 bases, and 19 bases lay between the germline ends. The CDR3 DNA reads TGTGCCAGCAGTTTATTGCACAGGGGTGGGGGGTTCTACGAGCAGTACTTC. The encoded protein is CASSLLHRGGGFYEQYF.

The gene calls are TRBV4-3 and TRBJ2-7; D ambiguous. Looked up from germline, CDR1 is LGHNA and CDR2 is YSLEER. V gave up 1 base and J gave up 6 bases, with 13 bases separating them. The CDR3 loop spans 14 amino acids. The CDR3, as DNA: TGCGCCAGCAGCCAAGGCGTCAGCCGAGGCGAGCAGTACTTC. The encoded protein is CASSQGVSRGEQYF.

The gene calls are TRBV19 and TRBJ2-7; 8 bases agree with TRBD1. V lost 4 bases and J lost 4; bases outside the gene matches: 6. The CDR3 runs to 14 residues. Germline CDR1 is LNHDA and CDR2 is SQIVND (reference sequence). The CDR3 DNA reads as TGTGCCAGTAGTAGAACCAGGACAGGGTACGAGCAGTACTTC. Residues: CASSRTRTGYEQYF.

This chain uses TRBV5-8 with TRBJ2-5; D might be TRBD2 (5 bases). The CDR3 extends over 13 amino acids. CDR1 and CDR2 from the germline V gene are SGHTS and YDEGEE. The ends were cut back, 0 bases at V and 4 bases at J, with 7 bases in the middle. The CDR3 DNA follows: TGTGCCAGCAGCTTGGGACTACTAGAGACCCAGTACTTC. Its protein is CASSLGLLETQYF.

CDR3 sequence reads: CASSNQRTSGGPTDTQYF. In DNA form, the CDR3 reads TGTGCCAGTAGTAACCAGCGGACTAGCGGGGGACCCACAGATACGCAGTATTTT. This sequence joins TRBV19 and TRBJ2-3; TRBD2 aligns across 13 bases. Germline CDR1 is LNHDA and CDR2 is SQIVND (reference sequence). This CDR3 contains 18 residues. Germline trimming cut 4 bases from V and 2 bases from J; bases unmatched to any gene: 9.

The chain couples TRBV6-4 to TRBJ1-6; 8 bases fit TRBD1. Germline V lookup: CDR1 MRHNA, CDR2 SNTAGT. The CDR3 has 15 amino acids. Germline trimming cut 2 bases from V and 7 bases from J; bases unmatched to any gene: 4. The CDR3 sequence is CASSDRAGGNSPLHF. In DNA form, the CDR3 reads TGTGCCAGCAGTGACAGGGCAGGGGGCAATTCACCCCTCCACTTT.

The CDR3 region is CASSVSRGAAQETQYF. As DNA, the CDR3 is TGTGCCAGTAGCGTCTCTCGGGGGGCAGCCCAAGAGACCCAGTACTTC. The J gene is TRBJ2-5, the V gene TRBV19; D perhaps matches TRBD2 (7 bases). With 6 bases removed from V and 1 base from J, the gap between germline ends came to 18 bases. The CDR3 spans 16 residues. CDR1 is LNHDA and CDR2 is SQIVND in the germline V gene (reference sequence). The variable domain in full, with the rest retrieved from reference TRBV19 and TRBJ2-5, is DGGITQSPKYLFRKEGQNVTLSCEQNLNHDAMYWYRQDPGQGLRLIYYSQIVNDFQKGDIAEGYSVSREKKESFPLTVTSAQKNPTAFYLCASSVSRGAAQETQYFGPGTRLLVL.

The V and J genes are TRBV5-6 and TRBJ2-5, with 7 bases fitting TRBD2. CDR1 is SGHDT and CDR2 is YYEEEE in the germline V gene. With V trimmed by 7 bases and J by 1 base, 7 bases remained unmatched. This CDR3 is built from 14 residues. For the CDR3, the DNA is TGTGCCAGCGGGGGGACTACTCGCCAAGAGACCCAGTACTTC. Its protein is CASGGTTRQETQYF.

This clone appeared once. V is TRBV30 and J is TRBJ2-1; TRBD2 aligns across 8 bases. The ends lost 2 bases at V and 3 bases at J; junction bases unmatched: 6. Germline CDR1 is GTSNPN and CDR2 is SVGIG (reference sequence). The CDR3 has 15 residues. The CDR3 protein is CAWSSSGGLYNEQFF. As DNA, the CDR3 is TGTGCCTGGAGTTCATCGGGGGGGCTCTACAATGAGCAGTTCTTC.

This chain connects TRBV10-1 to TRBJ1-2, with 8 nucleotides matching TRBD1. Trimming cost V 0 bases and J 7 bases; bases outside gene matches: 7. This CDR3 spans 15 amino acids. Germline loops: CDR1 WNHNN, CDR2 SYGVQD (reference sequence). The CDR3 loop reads CASSESRTGISGYTF. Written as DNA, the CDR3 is TGCGCCAGCAGTGAGTCGAGGACAGGGATTTCTGGCTACACCTTC.

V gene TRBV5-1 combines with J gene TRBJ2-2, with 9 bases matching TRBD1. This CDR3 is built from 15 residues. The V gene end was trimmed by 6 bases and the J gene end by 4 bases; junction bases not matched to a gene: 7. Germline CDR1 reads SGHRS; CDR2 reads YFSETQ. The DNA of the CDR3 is TGCGCCAGCACACGGGACAGGGTGGGCACCGGGGAGCTGTTTTTT. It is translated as CASTRDRVGTGELFF.

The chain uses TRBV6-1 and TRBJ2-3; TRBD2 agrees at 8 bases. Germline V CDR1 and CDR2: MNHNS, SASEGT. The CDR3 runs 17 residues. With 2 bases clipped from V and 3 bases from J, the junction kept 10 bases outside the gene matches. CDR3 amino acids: CASSELPGGASTDTQYF. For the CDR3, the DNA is TGTGCCAGCAGTGAACTTCCCGGGGGGGCCAGTACAGATACGCAGTATTTT.

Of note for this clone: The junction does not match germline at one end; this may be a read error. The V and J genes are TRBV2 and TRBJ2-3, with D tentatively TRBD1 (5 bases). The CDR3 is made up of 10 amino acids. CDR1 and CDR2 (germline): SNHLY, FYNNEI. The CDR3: CARETETQYF. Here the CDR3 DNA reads TGTGCCAGAGAGACAGAAACGCAGTATTTT.

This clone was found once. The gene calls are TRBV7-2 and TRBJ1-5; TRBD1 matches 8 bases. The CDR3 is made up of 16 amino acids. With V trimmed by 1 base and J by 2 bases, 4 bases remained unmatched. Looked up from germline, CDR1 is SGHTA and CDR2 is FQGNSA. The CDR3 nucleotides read TGTGCCAGCAGCTTAGGACAGGGGATTGGCAATCAGCCCCAGCATTTT. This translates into CASSLGQGIGNQPQHF. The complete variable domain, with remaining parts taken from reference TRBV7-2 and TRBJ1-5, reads GAGVSQSPSNKVTEKGKDVELRCDPISGHTALYWYRQSLGQGLEFLIYFQGNSAPDKSGLPSDRFSAERTGGSVSTLTIQRTQQEDSAVYLCASSLGQGIGNQPQHFGDGTRLSIL.

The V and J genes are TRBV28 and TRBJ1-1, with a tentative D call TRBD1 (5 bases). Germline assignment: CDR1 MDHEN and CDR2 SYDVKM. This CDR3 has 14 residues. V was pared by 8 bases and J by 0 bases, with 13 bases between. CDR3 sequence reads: CASGAGVMNTEAFF. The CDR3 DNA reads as TGTGCCAGCGGGGCTGGGGTCATGAACACTGAAGCTTTCTTT.

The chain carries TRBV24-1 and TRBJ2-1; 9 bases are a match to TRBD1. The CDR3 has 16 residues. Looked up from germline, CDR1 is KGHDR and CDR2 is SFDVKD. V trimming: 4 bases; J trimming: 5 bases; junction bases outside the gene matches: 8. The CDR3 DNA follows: TGTGCCACCAGTGACCGACAGGGGGACCAAAACAATGAGCAGTTCTTC. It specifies CATSDRQGDQNNEQFF.